Each of the 32 T cell receptor beta chains below was sequenced from the same sample in a study of shared clonotypes between healthy human individuals (TCRdb year 2020). The method behind the library was the immunoSEQ multiplex PCR assay. The table was pulled from immuneACCESS by TCRdb, which kept in-frame rearrangements only. Such tables lose some clones; where checked, under half of the loss comes from unresolved V genes, and the rest has no known cause. For this sample there are about half a million clones; roughly 85% appear just once. The biggest ten clones account for over 9.5% of the sample. Sequencing was performed on PBMCs. The receptors were sampled from a woman aged 40-49 years in good health. Some clones in this sample may be carry-over from other donors' samples.

This chain links TRBV6-5 with TRBJ2-3, with 7 positions matching TRBD2. V was clipped by 2 bases and J by 4 bases; unmatched bases: 6. This CDR3 is 15 amino acids long. Germline CDR1 reads MNHEY; CDR2 reads SVGAGI. The CDR3 region has the DNA TGTGCCAGCAGTTACACGGCGGGAGACTCAGATACGCAGTATTTT. The encoded protein is CASSYTAGDSDTQYF.

V gene TRBV7-2 combines with J gene TRBJ2-5; D tentatively reads TRBD1 or TRBD2 (6 bases each). There are 14 residues in the CDR3. Germline CDR1 reads SGHTA; CDR2 reads FQGNSA. The V end lost 5 bases, the J end lost 4 bases, and 14 bases lay between the germline ends. CDR3 sequence: CASSLRLGGETQYF. DNA of the CDR3: TGTGCCAGCAGCCTCCGACTAGGGGGAGAGACCCAGTACTTC.

This clone was found a few times. This chain connects TRBV7-6 to TRBJ2-5; D remains ambiguous. The CDR3 has 13 residues. Trimming pared 5 bases from V and 5 bases from J, leaving 12 bases between. Germline assignment: CDR1 SGHVS and CDR2 FNYEAQ. The CDR3 sequence is CASSLGWRETQYF. CDR3 coding DNA: TGTGCCAGCAGCCTGGGATGGCGGGAGACCCAGTACTTC.

Note on this clone: Other DNA variants within this sample encode the same CDR3. The genes are TRBV6-1 and TRBJ1-5; TRBD1 agrees at 9 bases. J was trimmed by 2 bases and V by 5 bases; bases with no gene match: 1. This CDR3 has 14 residues. Germline CDR1 MNHNS, CDR2 SASEGT. CDR3 amino acids: CASSRTGGNQPQHF. For the CDR3, the DNA is TGTGCCAGCAGTCGGACAGGGGGCAATCAGCCCCAGCATTTT.

This sequence joins TRBV11-3 and TRBJ2-7, with TRBD1 matching over 7 bases. Trimming removed 3 bases from V and 6 bases from J; junction bases left unmatched: 5. There are 13 residues in the CDR3. Germline CDR1 reads SGHNT; CDR2 reads YENEEA. The CDR3 DNA reads as TGTGCCAGCAGCTTCAGGGGGAGCGCCGAGCAGTACTTC. Translation gives CASSFRGSAEQYF.

This clone was detected a few times. The chain is built from TRBV7-3 and TRBJ1-1; D not resolved. Trimming removed 5 bases at V and 0 bases at J, with 7 bases between. The CDR3 loop spans 13 amino acids. Germline CDR1 reads SGHTA; CDR2 reads FQGTGA. CDR3 in DNA: TGTGCCAGCAGCGAAAACTTGAACACTGAAGCTTTCTTT. It codes for CASSENLNTEAFF.

The V and J genes are TRBV28 and TRBJ2-2; D remains unclear. The CDR3 contains 11 residues. Per germline, CDR1 MDHEN and CDR2 SYDVKM. Trimming left V 4 bases short and J 5 bases short, with 2 bases between. The CDR3 coding sequence is TGTGCCAGCAGTTCTACCGGGGAGCTGTTTTTT. This gives the protein CASSSTGELFF.

V and J are TRBV5-4 and TRBJ2-3; a possible D gene is TRBD1 (6 bases). The CDR3 extends over 14 amino acids. Trimming shortened V by 4 bases and J by 5 bases, and 14 bases separated the two germline ends. CDR1 SGHNT and CDR2 YYREEE come from the germline V gene (reference sequence). Here the CDR3 reads CASSTVGAIDTQYF. CDR3 nucleotides: TGTGCCAGCAGCACAGTGGGGGCTATAGATACGCAGTATTTT. Full variable domain (missing parts from reference TRBV5-4 and TRBJ2-3): ETGVTQSPTHLIKTRGQQVTLRCSSQSGHNTVSWYQQALGQGPQFIFQYYREEENGRGNFPPRFSGLQFPNYSSELNVNALELDDSALYLCASSTVGAIDTQYFGPGTRLTVL.

The chain recombines TRBV7-6 with TRBJ2-7; D possibly matches TRBD1 or TRBD2 (5 bases each). The germline V and J ends were trimmed by 1 base and 6 bases, with 10 bases remaining between them. Looked up from germline, CDR1 is SGHVS and CDR2 is FNYEAQ. This CDR3 has 13 amino acids. The CDR3 nucleotides read TGTGCCAGCAGCTTAGGTCGGGGCTTCGAGCAGTACTTC. Encoded protein: CASSLGRGFEQYF.

The chain carries TRBV7-3 and TRBJ1-1; unclear D gene. Trimming shortened V by 5 bases and J by 3 bases, and 10 bases separated the two germline ends. This CDR3 comprises 13 residues. Germline values: CDR1 SGHTA, CDR2 FQGTGA. CDR3 residues: CASSRDRDTEAFF. The CDR3 bases are TGTGCCAGCAGCCGAGATAGAGACACTGAAGCTTTCTTT. Using reference TRBV7-3 and TRBJ1-1 for the parts outside the CDR3, the full variable domain is GAGVSQTPSNKVTEKGKYVELRCDPISGHTALYWYRQSLGQGPEFLIYFQGTGAADDSGLPNDRFFAVRPEGSVSTLKIQRTERGDSAVYLCASSRDRDTEAFFGQGTRLTVV.

The chain carries TRBV25-1 and TRBJ1-2; TRBD1 might be the D (5 bases). Looked up from germline, CDR1 is MGHDK and CDR2 is SYGVNS. Deletions cut 2 bases from V and 1 base from J, with 17 bases between. CDR3 length: 17 residues. The CDR3 loop reads CASSEEFVGRVNYGYTF. As DNA, the CDR3 is TGTGCCAGCAGTGAAGAGTTCGTGGGGCGGGTTAACTATGGCTACACCTTC.

Regarding this clone: The sample contains more than one DNA sequence encoding this CDR3. J is TRBJ2-7 and V is TRBV28; D remains unclear. The CDR3 has 13 amino acids. The germline gives CDR1 MDHEN, CDR2 SYDVKM. V was trimmed by 6 bases and J by 0 bases, leaving 9 bases between them. CDR3 DNA: TGTGCCAGCAGCCTGGGCGACTCCTACGAGCAGTACTTC. It specifies CASSLGDSYEQYF.

V is TRBV29-1 and J is TRBJ1-1, with 10 positions matching TRBD1. Germline V CDR1 and CDR2: SQVTM, ANQGSEA. Germline trimming cut 7 bases from V and 4 bases from J; bases unmatched to any gene: 6. The CDR3 is made up of 13 amino acids. CDR3 region: CSGDRGLGTEAFF. The CDR3 DNA sequence: TGCAGCGGTGACAGGGGGCTGGGCACTGAAGCTTTCTTT.

As for this clone: One end of the junction varies from germline; a read error may be responsible. The chain employs TRBV14 and TRBJ1-1; D is ambiguous. The germline V gene encodes CDR1 SGHDN and CDR2 FVKESK. This CDR3 comprises 13 residues. CDR3 nucleotide sequence: TGTGTCAGCAGCCAAGTTAGGCGGGAGAGCGCTTTCTTT. Its translation: CVSSQVRRESAFF.

The V and J genes are TRBV28 and TRBJ2-5; D unresolved. Per germline, CDR1 MDHEN and CDR2 SYDVKM. CDR3 length: 16 amino acids. The V end lost 5 bases, the J end lost 3 bases, and 19 bases lay between the germline ends. The DNA for the CDR3 is TGTGCCAGCAGTCCCCTCGGAGCCGGAACGGAAGAGACCCAGTACTTC. Protein: CASSPLGAGTEETQYF. Filled out from reference TRBV28 and TRBJ2-5, the complete variable domain reads DVKVTQSSRYLVKRTGEKVFLECVQDMDHENMFWYRQDPGLGLRLIYFSYDVKMKEKGDIPEGYSVSREKKERFSLILESASTNQTSMYLCASSPLGAGTEETQYFGPGTRLLVL.

This clone was observed a single time. V and J are TRBV29-1 and TRBJ1-2; 7 bases line up with TRBD1. Germline CDR1 SQVTM, CDR2 ANQGSEA. J gave up 2 bases and V 6 bases, and 6 bases lay outside the gene matches. The CDR3 contains 13 residues. In nucleotides, the CDR3 is TGCAGCGTACCCGGGACAGCAAACTATGGCTACACCTTC. Its protein product is CSVPGTANYGYTF.

The chain couples TRBV19 to TRBJ1-6, with a tentative D call TRBD1 (6 bases). Per germline, CDR1 LNHDA and CDR2 SQIVND (reference sequence). Trimming took off 6 bases at V and 5 bases at J, with 11 bases between the two ends. This CDR3 has 14 amino acids. DNA of the CDR3: TGTGCCAGTAGCTACAGGGTCGATAATTCACCCCTCCACTTT. Its protein product is CASSYRVDNSPLHF.

The genes are TRBV4-2 and TRBJ2-2; D is unclear. The CDR3 consists of 19 residues. V was trimmed by 1 base and J by 0 bases, leaving 18 bases between them. Germline V lookup: CDR1 LGHNA, CDR2 YNFKEQ. This CDR3 is CASSQGPSGLGTNTGELFF. The CDR3 DNA reads as TGTGCCAGCAGCCAAGGACCCTCAGGATTAGGGACGAACACCGGGGAGCTGTTTTTT.

Comment on this clone: Other nucleotide sequences in the sample specify the same CDR3. The chain has TRBV28 and TRBJ1-5; D is unresolved. Germline V gene lookup returns CDR1 MDHEN and CDR2 SYDVKM. The CDR3 is 12 amino acids. The germline V and J ends were trimmed by 3 bases and 7 bases, with 7 bases remaining between them. CDR3 in DNA: TGTGCCAGCAGTTTTTCGGGCCAGCCCCAGCATTTT. Protein: CASSFSGQPQHF.

This clone was counted a single time. CDR3 bases: TGTGCCAGCAGCTTAATGACGGGCGCACCGGGAGATACGCAGTATTTT. Translated, it gives CASSLMTGAPGDTQYF. The chain joins TRBV7-2 to TRBJ2-3; D is unresolved. The germline V and J ends were trimmed by 2 bases and 5 bases, with 17 bases remaining between them. The CDR3 sequence is 16 residues long. In germline, CDR1 is SGHTA, CDR2 FQGNSA.

This clone was found many times. V gene TRBV5-1 combines with J gene TRBJ2-7, with D perhaps matching TRBD2 (6 bases). Trimming stripped 2 bases from V and 0 bases from J, with 12 bases between. This CDR3 spans 15 amino acids. Germline values: CDR1 SGHRS, CDR2 YFSETQ. The DNA of the CDR3 is TGCGCCAGCAGCTTCCCTCCCGGGGGCTCCTACGAGCAGTACTTC. Its translation is CASSFPPGGSYEQYF.

This CDR3 reads CASSIDSTRIEQFF. For the CDR3, the DNA is TGTGCCAGTAGTATAGATTCTACTAGAATTGAGCAGTTCTTC. This chain uses TRBV19 with TRBJ2-1; possible D gene TRBD2, 5 bases. Trimming took off 0 bases at V and 9 bases at J, with 12 bases between the two ends. Germline V lookup: CDR1 LNHDA, CDR2 SQIVND (reference sequence). The CDR3 is made up of 14 amino acids.

This clone was counted only a few times. This chain joins TRBV5-1 and TRBJ2-3; weak D call: TRBD2 (5 bases). Trimming took 5 bases from V and 2 from J, leaving 15 bases between them. CDR3 length: 15 residues. Germline-derived CDR1 and CDR2 are SGHRS and YFSETQ. In nucleotides, the CDR3 is TGCGCCAGCAGATCGGGATCCGCCTCCACAGATACGCAGTATTTT. Translation: CASRSGSASTDTQYF.

The chain employs TRBV2 and TRBJ1-2; 7 nucleotides line up with TRBD1. Germline CDR1 and CDR2: SNHLY and FYNNEI. Trimming cost V 4 bases and J 5 bases; bases outside gene matches: 4. The CDR3 runs 13 residues. CDR3 amino acids: CASSARQGYGYTF. CDR3 bases: TGTGCCAGCAGTGCGAGACAGGGTTATGGCTACACCTTC.

This chain uses TRBV5-1 with TRBJ2-1; D gene uncertain. Germline V CDR1 and CDR2: SGHRS, YFSETQ. Trimming cost V 6 bases and J 3 bases, with 13 bases left between them. CDR3 length equals 14 residues. Here the CDR3 DNA reads TGCGCCAGCATTGAAAGTCCTAACTACAATGAGCAGTTCTTC. It specifies CASIESPNYNEQFF.

This chain's CDR3 is CASSPTADTQYF. CDR3 coding DNA: TGTGCCAGCTCACCAACCGCAGATACGCAGTATTTT. The rearrangement uses TRBV18 and TRBJ2-3; D gene unclear. V lost 2 bases to trimming and J lost 4 bases, with 4 bases between them. The length of the CDR3 is 12 residues. Germline V lookup: CDR1 KGHSH, CDR2 LQKENI.

V is TRBV10-1 and J is TRBJ2-2, with 11 bases lining up with TRBD2. The germline V gene encodes CDR1 WNHNN and CDR2 SYGVQD (reference sequence). J lost 4 bases, V lost 3 bases, and 13 bases had no gene match. The CDR3 is made up of 19 amino acids. CDR3 sequence: CASSERGLAGGRGTGELFF. CDR3 nucleotides: TGCGCCAGCAGTGAAAGGGGGCTAGCGGGAGGCCGGGGCACCGGGGAGCTGTTTTTT.

This rearrangement joins TRBV19 to TRBJ2-7, with 8 bases matching TRBD1. CDR3 size: 15 residues. The V gene end was trimmed by 6 bases and the J gene end by 0 bases; junction bases not matched to a gene: 7. CDR1 is LNHDA, CDR2 SQIVND, per germline (reference sequence). This chain's CDR3 is CASRLTGTGSYEQYF. DNA of the CDR3: TGTGCCAGTAGATTAACCGGGACAGGCTCCTACGAGCAGTACTTC.

The rearrangement links TRBV29-1 to TRBJ2-2; TRBD2 agrees at 8 bases. Germline CDR1 SQVTM, CDR2 ANQGSEA. J lost 5 bases, V lost 6 bases, and 5 bases had no gene match. The length of the CDR3 is 13 residues. CDR3 nucleotides: TGCAGCGTCAGCGGGAGAGGGACCGGGGAGCTGTTTTTT. Protein sequence: CSVSGRGTGELFF.

The genes are TRBV9 and TRBJ2-7; TRBD1 or TRBD2 may be the D gene (6 bases each). Germline V gives CDR1 SGDLS, CDR2 YYNGEE. Trimming took off 0 bases at V and 1 base at J, with 14 bases between the two ends. CDR3 size: 16 residues. CDR3 residues: CASSVGGGTSSYEQYF. The CDR3 DNA reads TGTGCCAGCAGCGTAGGAGGCGGGACATCATCCTACGAGCAGTACTTC.

J is TRBJ2-3 and V is TRBV27; 11 nucleotides line up with TRBD2. The germline gives CDR1 MNHEY, CDR2 SMNVEV (reference sequence). Trimming took 1 base from V and 0 from J; bases not matched to a gene: 9. The CDR3 loop spans 19 amino acids. The CDR3 is CASSLYGTSGFSSTDTQYF. CDR3 in DNA: TGTGCCAGCAGTTTATACGGGACTAGCGGATTCTCTAGCACAGATACGCAGTATTTT.

The rearrangement links TRBV5-1 to TRBJ2-1; no clear D. CDR3 length: 15 amino acids. V dropped 4 bases and J dropped 7 bases, with 18 bases sitting between them. Germline V CDR1 and CDR2: SGHRS, YFSETQ. CDR3 region: CASSTVMGARNEQFF. In DNA, the CDR3 is TGCGCCAGCAGCACCGTTATGGGTGCCCGGAATGAGCAGTTCTTC.